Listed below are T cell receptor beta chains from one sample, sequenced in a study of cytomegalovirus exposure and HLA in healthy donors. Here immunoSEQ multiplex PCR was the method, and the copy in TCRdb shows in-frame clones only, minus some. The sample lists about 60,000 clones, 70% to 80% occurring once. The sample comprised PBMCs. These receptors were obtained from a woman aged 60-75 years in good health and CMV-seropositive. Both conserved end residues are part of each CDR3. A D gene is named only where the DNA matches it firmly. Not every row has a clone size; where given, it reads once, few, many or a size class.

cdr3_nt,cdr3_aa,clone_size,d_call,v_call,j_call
TGTGCCACCAGCAGAGCAGGGGGTGAAGCTTTCTTT,CATSRAGGEAFF,few,TRBD1,TRBV15,TRBJ1-1
TGTGCCAGTAGTATAGCGGCAGGCTTGAACACTGAAGCTTTCTTT,CASSIAAGLNTEAFF,once,.,TRBV19,TRBJ1-1
TGTGCCAGCAGCTCCGGGACAGGGGCCTACGAGCAGTACTTC,CASSSGTGAYEQYF,few,TRBD1,TRBV7-6,TRBJ2-7
TGCGCCAGCCGAGACTTTGGCAGGGCAGGCGAAGCTTTCTTT,CASRDFGRAGEAFF,.,.,TRBV4-1,TRBJ1-1
TGTGCCAGCAGCAGGACAGGGGACAATGAGCAGTTCTTC,CASSRTGDNEQFF,.,TRBD1,TRBV5-6,TRBJ2-1
TGCGCCAGCAGTTCAGGGGTTTCATACGAGCAGTACTTC,CASSSGVSYEQYF,once,.,TRBV5-1,TRBJ2-7
TGTGCCAGCAGTCCAGGACAAAACTATGGCTACACCTTC,CASSPGQNYGYTF,once,.,TRBV2,TRBJ1-2
TGTGCCAGCAGCCCTAAGGCCCCATGGGGAGGTATGAACACTGAAGCTTTCTTT,CASSPKAPWGGMNTEAFF,.,.,TRBV7-2,TRBJ1-1
TGCAGCGTGGGGACAGGGGGCATCTATGGCTACACCTTC,CSVGTGGIYGYTF,.,TRBD1,TRBV29-1,TRBJ1-2
TGTGCCAGCAGCACGACTTCACAGGGGGCTCGCTACGAGCAGTACTTC,CASSTTSQGARYEQYF,.,TRBD1,TRBV7-9,TRBJ2-7
TGTGCCAGCAGCTCGCGGGGGCTGGAGACCCTGTACTTC,CASSSRGLETLYF,.,.,TRBV7-7,TRBJ2-5
TGTGCCAGCAGCCCCCCCGGGGGTAACACTGAAGCTTTCTTT,CASSPPGGNTEAFF,few,.,TRBV6-6,TRBJ1-1
TGTGCCAGCAGCGCTGCCGGAGCGGGGACCTACAATGAGCAGTTCTTC,CASSAAGAGTYNEQFF,once,TRBD2,TRBV28,TRBJ2-1
TGTGCCAGTAGTATCAACGGGATCGGGGTCGTAGCGCAGGAGCAGTACTTC,CASSINGIGVVAQEQYF,.,.,TRBV19,TRBJ2-7
TGCGCCAGCCTCCCACAACCCGGGTCTCAAACTGAAGCTTTCTTT,CASLPQPGSQTEAFF,.,.,TRBV5-1,TRBJ1-1
TGCGCCAGCAGCTCCTCGTCGGCCCCCGACGGGAATCGCAATTCACCCCTCCACTTT,CASSSSSAPDGNRNSPLHF,.,.,TRBV5-1,TRBJ1-6
TGTGCCAGCAGCTTAGCGGTCCGGAATGAGCAGTTCTTC,CASSLAVRNEQFF,.,.,TRBV7-6,TRBJ2-1
TGCGCCAGCAGCTTGGGAGCGACTAACTATGGCTACACCTTC,CASSLGATNYGYTF,.,.,TRBV5-1,TRBJ1-2
TGTGCCTGGAGCAGGGGCAGGGTTGGCCTTGGGGCCAACGTCCTGACTTTC,CAWSRGRVGLGANVLTF,.,.,TRBV30,TRBJ2-6
TGTGCCAGCAGCTTAGCAAGGGGGCTGGGGGAGCAGTACTTC,CASSLARGLGEQYF,.,TRBD1,TRBV11-2,TRBJ2-5
TGTGCCAGCAGTGGAAGGGACAGGGGGCAAAATAGCAATCAGCCCCAGCATTTT,CASSGRDRGQNSNQPQHF,.,TRBD1,TRBV2,TRBJ1-5
TGCAGCGTTGAAGAGTGGGCAGGGCAAACTGAAGCTTTCTTT,CSVEEWAGQTEAFF,.,.,TRBV29-1,TRBJ1-1
TGTGCCAGCAGATTCGGACAGTCTGGCGAGCAGTACTTC,CASRFGQSGEQYF,.,.,TRBV7-2,TRBJ2-7
TGTGCCAGTAGTACCGCATATCTTGAGATCCCTGAAGCTTTCTTT,CASSTAYLEIPEAFF,.,.,TRBV19,TRBJ1-1
TGCGCCAGCAGCCAACGCTGGACAGGGGAAGATAATGAAAAACTGTTTTTC,CASSQRWTGEDNEKLFF,.,TRBD1,TRBV4-1,TRBJ1-4
TGTGCCAGCAGCTTACTCGGGAATAGCAATCAGCCCCAGCATTTT,CASSLLGNSNQPQHF,.,.,TRBV7-2,TRBJ1-5
TGTGCCAGCAGCCCCCCGGACAAGGACTACGAGCAGTACTTC,CASSPPDKDYEQYF,.,.,TRBV7-7,TRBJ2-7
TGTGCCAGCTCACCGTCTAGCGGGGATCAAGAGACCCAGTACTTC,CASSPSSGDQETQYF,.,TRBD2,TRBV18,TRBJ2-5
TGTGCCAGCAGCACCCCGGGACAGGCCGACCCTATCTATGGCTACACCTTC,CASSTPGQADPIYGYTF,.,TRBD1,TRBV7-2,TRBJ1-2
TGTGCCAGCCGGATTACCGGGACAGGGAACACTGAAGCTTTCTTT,CASRITGTGNTEAFF,.,TRBD1,TRBV5-6,TRBJ1-1
TGTGCCAGCAGCTCACTAAAGAAGAACACTGGAGCTTTCTTT,CASSSLKKNTGAFF,.,.,TRBV7-6,TRBJ1-1
TGTGCCAGTAGCGAACCGGGACAGGGAATCCCGCAGTACTTC,CASSEPGQGIPQYF,few,TRBD1,TRBV19,TRBJ2-7
TGTGCCAGCCAGGGCGGGCCGGGACAGCTCTATGGCTACACCTTC,CASQGGPGQLYGYTF,.,TRBD1,TRBV6-5,TRBJ1-2
TGCGCCAGCAGTGACAACTTGGTCGGAGAGACCCAGTACTTC,CASSDNLVGETQYF,.,.,TRBV5-1,TRBJ2-5
TGCGCCAGCAGCCAAGAGGCACAGGGACAGCCCCAGCATTTT,CASSQEAQGQPQHF,.,.,TRBV4-3,TRBJ1-5
TGTGCCAGCAGCTCCCAGGGGGGATCATCCGGCTACACCTTC,CASSSQGGSSGYTF,.,TRBD1,TRBV7-2,TRBJ1-2
TGTGCCAGCAAGGAGGGGGCGATTTTTACAGATACGCAGTATTTT,CASKEGAIFTDTQYF,.,.,TRBV7-6,TRBJ2-3
TGTGCCAGCAGCTTCCGGGGGACAGGGAACACTGAAGCTTTCTTT,CASSFRGTGNTEAFF,.,TRBD1,TRBV7-9,TRBJ1-1
TGTGCCAGCAGCGTACAGGTTTTCTCTGGAAACACCATATATTTT,CASSVQVFSGNTIYF,.,.,TRBV7-8,TRBJ1-3
TGTGCCAGCAGCTCCTTTTGGCGGGGGGATTACAATGAGCAGTTCTTC,CASSSFWRGDYNEQFF,.,TRBD2,TRBV7-9,TRBJ2-1
TGTGCCAGCAGACGTGGACAGGCGATTAATCAGCCCCAGCATTTT,CASRRGQAINQPQHF,few,TRBD1,TRBV6-5,TRBJ1-5
TGTGCCATCAGTAAAACTAGCGGGGGGGCGAGTGAGCAGTTCTTC,CAISKTSGGASEQFF,.,TRBD2,TRBV10-3,TRBJ2-1
TGTGCCAGCAGCCCCCGCTATAGGGGCGGGGGGACCGGGGAGCTGTTTTTT,CASSPRYRGGGTGELFF,.,TRBD2,TRBV7-6,TRBJ2-2
TGTGCCAGCAGCGAAACAGGTGGGCCCTACAATGAGCAGTTCTTC,CASSETGGPYNEQFF,.,.,TRBV9,TRBJ2-1
TGTGCCAGCAGGACCGGGACAGGGAACACTGAAGCTTTCTTT,CASRTGTGNTEAFF,.,TRBD1,TRBV2,TRBJ1-1
TGCAGCCTTAGCGGCGGACTCCGCTCCTACAATGAGCAGTTCTTC,CSLSGGLRSYNEQFF,.,.,TRBV29-1,TRBJ2-1
TGTGCCAGCAGCTCAGCGGACACAACTTGGAATGCTTTCTTT,CASSSADTTWNAFF,.,.,TRBV7-9,TRBJ1-1
TGTGCCAGCAGCTTACAGGGCGTTGGAGAGACCCAGTACTTC,CASSLQGVGETQYF,once,.,TRBV7-2,TRBJ2-5
TGCGCCAGCAGCGGCGGGACTAGCAGTCCTAGCACAGATACGCAGTATTTT,CASSGGTSSPSTDTQYF,.,TRBD2,TRBV5-1,TRBJ2-3
TGCGCCAGCAGACCAATATCAGGTGGGTCTGAGCAGTTCTTC,CASRPISGGSEQFF,.,.,TRBV5-1,TRBJ2-1
TGTGCCAGCAGTAGGGAGGCTAGCGGTAGCTCCTACAATGAGCAGTTCTTC,CASSREASGSSYNEQFF,.,TRBD2,TRBV2,TRBJ2-1
TGTGCCAGCGGGCAGGGAGGGTACGGTGAGCAGTTCTTC,CASGQGGYGEQFF,.,TRBD2,TRBV2,TRBJ2-1
TGCGCCAGCAGCCTCACTAGCGGGGACCACAATGAGCAGTTCTTC,CASSLTSGDHNEQFF,few,TRBD2,TRBV4-3,TRBJ2-1
TGTGCCAGCTCACCGCGACAGGGGGGGATGAACACTGAAGCTTTCTTT,CASSPRQGGMNTEAFF,.,TRBD1,TRBV18,TRBJ1-1